The rows below give T cell receptor beta chains drawn from one sample of a study of blood T cell repertoires in COVID-19. Sequencing was performed with immunoSEQ multiplex PCR; in TCRdb, only in-frame clones are kept and a portion is missing. The sample comprises roughly 180,000 clones, 86% of which are singletons, and roughly 2.8% rests with the top ten. Sequenced sample: peripheral blood. The receptors here all came from a woman in her 30s with active or convalescent COVID-19. Each CDR3 is given with its conserved first and last residue. Each record gives: V gene, D gene, J gene, clone size, CDR3 DNA, CDR3 protein. The D gene is left open where the match is weak. Expanded clones get a size class; other rows say once, few or many, or leave the size out.

v_gene: TRBV11-2
d_gene: NA
j_gene: TRBJ1-6
abundance: NA
CDR3nt: TGTGCCAGCAGCTTAGAGGGCAGGGCTAATTCACCCCTCCACTTT
CDR3aa: CASSLEGRANSPLHF

v_gene: TRBV20-1
d_gene: NA
j_gene: TRBJ2-6
abundance: NA
CDR3nt: TGCAGTGCTAGTATGAGCTCTGGGGCCAACGTCCTGACTTTC
CDR3aa: CSASMSSGANVLTF

v_gene: TRBV2
d_gene: TRBD1
j_gene: TRBJ2-1
abundance: NA
CDR3nt: TGTGCCAGCAAGTTTTCGGGACAGGGCAACAATGAGCAGTTCTTC
CDR3aa: CASKFSGQGNNEQFF

v_gene: TRBV30
d_gene: TRBD2
j_gene: TRBJ2-5
abundance: once
CDR3nt: TGTGCCTGGAGAATTGCTAGCGGGGGGAGGGAGACCCAGTACTTC
CDR3aa: CAWRIASGGRETQYF

v_gene: TRBV6-5
d_gene: TRBD2
j_gene: TRBJ2-4
abundance: NA
CDR3nt: TGTGCCAGCAGCCTAGGACTAGGAGCGTACATTCAGTACTTC
CDR3aa: CASSLGLGAYIQYF

v_gene: TRBV28
d_gene: NA
j_gene: TRBJ1-2
abundance: NA
CDR3nt: TGTGCCAGCACTCGGCTTATTAAGGGGGGCTACACCTTC
CDR3aa: CASTRLIKGGYTF

v_gene: TRBV19
d_gene: NA
j_gene: TRBJ2-1
abundance: NA
CDR3nt: TGTGCCAGTAGTATAGACCCCCCGGCAGCGGGCCCGCCTGCCAATGAGCAGTTCTTC
CDR3aa: CASSIDPPAAGPPANEQFF

v_gene: TRBV2
d_gene: NA
j_gene: TRBJ1-3
abundance: few
CDR3nt: TGTGCCAGCAGTAGAGGACACGCGTTCTTCTCTGGAAACACCATATATTTT
CDR3aa: CASSRGHAFFSGNTIYF

v_gene: TRBV2
d_gene: NA
j_gene: TRBJ1-5
abundance: NA
CDR3nt: TGTGCCAGCAGTGAGGGGCCGAGGTTCGGGCCCCAGCATTTT
CDR3aa: CASSEGPRFGPQHF

v_gene: TRBV3-1/TRBV3-2
d_gene: NA
j_gene: TRBJ1-6
abundance: NA
CDR3nt: TGTGCCAGCAGCCGGAGAGGTAATTCACCCCTCCACTTT
CDR3aa: CASSRRGNSPLHF

v_gene: TRBV5-1
d_gene: NA
j_gene: TRBJ2-3
abundance: NA
CDR3nt: TGCGCCAGCAGCCCACAGACAAGCACAGATACGCAGTATTTT
CDR3aa: CASSPQTSTDTQYF

v_gene: TRBV29-1
d_gene: NA
j_gene: TRBJ2-1
abundance: NA
CDR3nt: TGCAGCGTTGACCGCTACAATGAGCAGTTCTTC
CDR3aa: CSVDRYNEQFF